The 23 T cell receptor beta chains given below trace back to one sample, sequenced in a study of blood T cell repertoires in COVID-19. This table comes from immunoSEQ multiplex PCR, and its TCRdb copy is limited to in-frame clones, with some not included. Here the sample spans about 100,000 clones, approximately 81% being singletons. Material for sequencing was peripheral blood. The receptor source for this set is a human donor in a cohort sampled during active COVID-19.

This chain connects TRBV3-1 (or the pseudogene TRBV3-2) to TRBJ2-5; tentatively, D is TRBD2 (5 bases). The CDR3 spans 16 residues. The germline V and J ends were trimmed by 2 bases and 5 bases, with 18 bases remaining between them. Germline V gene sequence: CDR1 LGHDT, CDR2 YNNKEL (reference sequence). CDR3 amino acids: CASSQSGEGKVETQYF. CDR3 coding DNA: TGTGCCAGCAGCCAAAGCGGAGAGGGTAAAGTGGAGACCCAGTACTTC.

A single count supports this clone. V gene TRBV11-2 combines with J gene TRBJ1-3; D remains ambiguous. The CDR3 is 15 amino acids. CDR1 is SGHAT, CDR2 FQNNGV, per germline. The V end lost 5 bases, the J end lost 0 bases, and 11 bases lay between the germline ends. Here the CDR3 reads CASSDGPSSGNTIYF. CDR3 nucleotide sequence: TGTGCCAGCAGCGATGGGCCATCCTCTGGAAACACCATATATTTT.

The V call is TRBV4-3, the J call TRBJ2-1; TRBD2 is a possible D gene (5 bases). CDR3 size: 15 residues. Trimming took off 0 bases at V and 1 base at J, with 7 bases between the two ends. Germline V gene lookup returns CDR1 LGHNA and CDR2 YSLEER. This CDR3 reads CASSQEWTSYNEQFF. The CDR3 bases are TGCGCCAGCAGCCAAGAGTGGACTTCCTACAATGAGCAGTTCTTC.

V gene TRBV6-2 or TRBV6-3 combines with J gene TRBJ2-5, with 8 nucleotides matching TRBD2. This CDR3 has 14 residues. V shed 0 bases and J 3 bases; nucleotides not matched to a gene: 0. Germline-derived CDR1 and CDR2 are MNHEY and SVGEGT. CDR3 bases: TGTGCCAGCAGTTACTCGACTAGCGAAGAGACCCAGTACTTC. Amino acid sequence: CASSYSTSEETQYF.

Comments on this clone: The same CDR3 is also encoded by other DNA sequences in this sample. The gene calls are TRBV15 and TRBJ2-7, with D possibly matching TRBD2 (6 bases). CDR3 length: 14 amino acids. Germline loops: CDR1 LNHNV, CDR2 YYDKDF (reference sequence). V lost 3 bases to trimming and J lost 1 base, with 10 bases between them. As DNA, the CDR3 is TGTGCCACCAGCAGGGGGACTTCGTCCTACGAGCAGTACTTC. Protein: CATSRGTSSYEQYF. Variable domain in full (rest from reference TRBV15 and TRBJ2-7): DAMVIQNPRYQVTQFGKPVTLSCSQTLNHNVMYWYQQKSSQAPKLLFHYYDKDFNNEADTPDNFQSRRPNTSFCFLDIRSPGLGDTAMYLCATSRGTSSYEQYFGPGTRLTVT.

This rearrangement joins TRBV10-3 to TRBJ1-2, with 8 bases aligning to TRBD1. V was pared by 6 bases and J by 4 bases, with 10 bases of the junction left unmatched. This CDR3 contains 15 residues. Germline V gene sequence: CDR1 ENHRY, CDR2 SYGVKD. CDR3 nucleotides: TGTGCCATCAGCCGAGGACAGGGTGATACCTATGGCTACACCTTC. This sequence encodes CAISRGQGDTYGYTF.

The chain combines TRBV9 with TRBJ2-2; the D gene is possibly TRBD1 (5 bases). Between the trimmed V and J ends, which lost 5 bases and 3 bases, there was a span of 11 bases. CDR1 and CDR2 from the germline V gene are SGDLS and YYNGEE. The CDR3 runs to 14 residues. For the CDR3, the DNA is TGTGCCAGCAGGTGGGGCACGGACACCGGGGAGCTGTTTTTT. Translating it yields CASRWGTDTGELFF.

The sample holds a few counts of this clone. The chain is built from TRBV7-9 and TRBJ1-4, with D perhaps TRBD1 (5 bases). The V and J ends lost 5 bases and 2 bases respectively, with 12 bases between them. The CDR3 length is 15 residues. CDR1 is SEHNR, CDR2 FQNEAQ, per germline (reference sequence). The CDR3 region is CASSGGSRTNEKLFF. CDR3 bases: TGTGCCAGCAGCGGGGGGAGTCGGACTAATGAAAAACTGTTTTTT.

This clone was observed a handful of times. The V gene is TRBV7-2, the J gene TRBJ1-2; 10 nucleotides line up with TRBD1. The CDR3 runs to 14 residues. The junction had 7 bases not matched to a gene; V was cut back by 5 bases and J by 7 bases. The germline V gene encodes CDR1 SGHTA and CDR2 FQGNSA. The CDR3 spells CASSVDRGLVGYTF. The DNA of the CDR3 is TGTGCCAGCAGCGTTGACAGGGGGCTTGTTGGCTACACCTTC.

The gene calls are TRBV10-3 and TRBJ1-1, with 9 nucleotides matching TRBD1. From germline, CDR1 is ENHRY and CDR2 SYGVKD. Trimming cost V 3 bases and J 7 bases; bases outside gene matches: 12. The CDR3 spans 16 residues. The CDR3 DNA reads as TGTGCCATCAGTGATCCGGGACAGGGAACCCTCAGTGAAGCTTTCTTT. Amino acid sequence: CAISDPGQGTLSEAFF.

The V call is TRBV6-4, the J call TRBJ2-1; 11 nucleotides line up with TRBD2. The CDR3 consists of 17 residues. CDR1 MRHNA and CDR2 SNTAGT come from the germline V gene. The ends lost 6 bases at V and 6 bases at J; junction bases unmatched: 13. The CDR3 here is CASRDDSSGGPINEQFF. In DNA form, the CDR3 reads TGTGCCAGCAGAGATGATTCTAGCGGGGGGCCAATCAATGAGCAGTTCTTC.

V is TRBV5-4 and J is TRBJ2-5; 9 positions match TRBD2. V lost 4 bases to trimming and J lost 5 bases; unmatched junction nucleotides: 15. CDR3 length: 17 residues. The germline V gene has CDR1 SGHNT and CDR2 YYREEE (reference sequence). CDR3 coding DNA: TGTGCCAGCAGCCCTGGAGGTGGCGGGGGGGCCGGGGAGACCCAGTACTTC. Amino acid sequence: CASSPGGGGGAGETQYF.

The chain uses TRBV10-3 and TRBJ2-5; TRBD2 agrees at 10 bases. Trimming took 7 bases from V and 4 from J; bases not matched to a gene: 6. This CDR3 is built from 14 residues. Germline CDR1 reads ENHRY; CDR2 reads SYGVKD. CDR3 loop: CAINSGGNRETQYF. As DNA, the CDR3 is TGTGCCATCAATAGCGGGGGGAATCGAGAGACCCAGTACTTC.

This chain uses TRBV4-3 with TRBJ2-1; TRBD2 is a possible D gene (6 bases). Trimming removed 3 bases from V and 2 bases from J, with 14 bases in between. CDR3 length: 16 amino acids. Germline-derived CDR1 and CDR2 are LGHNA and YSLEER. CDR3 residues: CASSQGLTAAYNEQFF. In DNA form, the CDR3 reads TGCGCCAGCAGCCAGGGACTCACGGCGGCCTACAATGAGCAGTTCTTC.

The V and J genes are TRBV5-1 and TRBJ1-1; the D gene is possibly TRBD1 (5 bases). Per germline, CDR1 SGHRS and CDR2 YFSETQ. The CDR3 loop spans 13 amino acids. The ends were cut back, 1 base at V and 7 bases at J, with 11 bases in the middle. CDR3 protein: CASSLPGVDEAFF. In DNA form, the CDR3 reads TGCGCCAGCAGCTTGCCGGGGGTTGATGAAGCTTTCTTT.

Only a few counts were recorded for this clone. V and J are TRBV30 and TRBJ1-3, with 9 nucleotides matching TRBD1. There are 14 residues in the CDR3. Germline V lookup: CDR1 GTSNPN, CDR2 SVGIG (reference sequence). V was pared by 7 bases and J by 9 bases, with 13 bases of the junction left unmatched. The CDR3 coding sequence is TGTGCCTCGGAGGGGACAGGGAAAAGGGTCACCATATATTTT. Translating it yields CASEGTGKRVTIYF.

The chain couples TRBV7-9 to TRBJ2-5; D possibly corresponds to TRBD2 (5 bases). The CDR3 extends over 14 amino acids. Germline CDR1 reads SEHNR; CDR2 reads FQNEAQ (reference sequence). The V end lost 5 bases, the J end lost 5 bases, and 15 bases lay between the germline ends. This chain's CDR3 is CASSLRTLRETQYF. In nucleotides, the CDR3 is TGTGCCAGCAGCCTAAGGACTCTCCGGGAGACCCAGTACTTC. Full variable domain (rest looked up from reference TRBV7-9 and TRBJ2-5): DTGVSQNPRHKITKRGQNVTFRCDPISEHNRLYWYRQTLGQGPEFLTYFQNEAQLEKSRLLSDRFSAERPKGSFSTLEIQRTEQGDSAMYLCASSLRTLRETQYFGPGTRLLVL.

CDR3 nucleotide sequence: TGTGCCAGCAGAATAACAGGGGCCGCTAACTATGGCTACACCTTC. Protein sequence: CASRITGAANYGYTF. The genes are TRBV6-5 and TRBJ1-2, with 7 bases lining up with TRBD1. The trim removed 6 bases at V and 0 bases at J, leaving 7 bases unmatched. Germline CDR1 and CDR2: MNHEY and SVGAGI. The CDR3 is 15 amino acids.

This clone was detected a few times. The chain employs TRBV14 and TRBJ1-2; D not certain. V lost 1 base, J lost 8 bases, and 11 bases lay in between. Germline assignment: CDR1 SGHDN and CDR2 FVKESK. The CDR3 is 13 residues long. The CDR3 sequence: CASSQVAGEGYTF. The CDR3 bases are TGTGCCAGCAGCCAAGTGGCAGGCGAGGGCTACACCTTC.

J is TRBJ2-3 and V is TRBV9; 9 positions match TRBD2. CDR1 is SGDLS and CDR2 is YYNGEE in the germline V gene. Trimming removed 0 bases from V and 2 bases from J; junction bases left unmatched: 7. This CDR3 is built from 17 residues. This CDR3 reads CASSVVPAGGYTDTQYF. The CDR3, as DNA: TGTGCCAGCAGCGTAGTCCCAGCGGGGGGATACACAGATACGCAGTATTTT.

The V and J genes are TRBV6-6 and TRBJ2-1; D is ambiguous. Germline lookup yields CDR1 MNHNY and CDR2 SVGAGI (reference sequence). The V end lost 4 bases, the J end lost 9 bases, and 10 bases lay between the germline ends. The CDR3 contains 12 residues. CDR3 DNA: TGTGCCAGCAGTTCTCCGTACGGTGAGCAGTTCTTC. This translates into CASSSPYGEQFF.

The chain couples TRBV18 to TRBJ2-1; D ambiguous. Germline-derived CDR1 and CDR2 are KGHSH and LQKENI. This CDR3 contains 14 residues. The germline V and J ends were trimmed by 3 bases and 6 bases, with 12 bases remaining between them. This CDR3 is CASSPSFTVNEQFF. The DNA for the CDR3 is TGTGCCAGCTCACCGAGTTTTACAGTCAATGAGCAGTTCTTC.

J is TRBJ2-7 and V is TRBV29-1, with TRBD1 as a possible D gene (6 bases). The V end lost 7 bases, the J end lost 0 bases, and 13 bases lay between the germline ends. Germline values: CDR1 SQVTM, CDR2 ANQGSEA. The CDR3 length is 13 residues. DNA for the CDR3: TGCAGCGCCGTCAGGGACACCTCCTACGAGCAGTACTTC. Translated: CSAVRDTSYEQYF.